One and the same sample provided the 27 T cell receptor beta chains below, sequenced in a study of blood T cell repertoires in COVID-19. The data were produced by immunoSEQ multiplex PCR, yet TCRdb's version contains in-frame clones alone and is incomplete. The repertoire holds around 300,000 clones, around nine tenths seen once, with under 3% in the top ten. What was sequenced was PBMCs or T cells enriched from blood (not recorded which). All receptors come from a woman under 30 who had recovered from COVID-19.

CDR3 in amino acids: CASSLALVSGGPYNEQFF. CDR3 in DNA: TGTGCCAGCAGCTTGGCCCTGGTTAGCGGGGGCCCATACAATGAGCAGTTCTTC. This rearrangement joins TRBV5-6 to TRBJ2-1, with 9 positions matching TRBD2. V shed 0 bases, J shed 4 bases, and the junction held 11 bases outside the gene matches. Germline V gene data show CDR1 as SGHDT and CDR2 as YYEEEE. The CDR3 consists of 18 residues.

The chain combines TRBV30 with TRBJ1-3, with a tentative D call TRBD1 (6 bases). V was cut by 7 bases and J by 1 base, with 20 bases left in between. Germline CDR1 reads GTSNPN; CDR2 reads SVGIG (reference sequence). CDR3 length: 16 amino acids. CDR3 region: CASGQPGVFSGNTIYF. The CDR3 nucleotides are TGTGCCTCCGGACAGCCAGGCGTGTTTTCTGGAAACACCATATATTTT.

This chain uses TRBV4-3 with TRBJ1-3, with D perhaps TRBD1 (6 bases). The CDR3 runs to 16 residues. Germline assignment: CDR1 LGHNA and CDR2 YSLEER. V was cut by 0 bases and J by 0 bases, with 9 bases left in between. The CDR3 loop reads CASSQENRVSGNTIYF. The CDR3 DNA reads TGCGCCAGCAGCCAAGAAAACAGGGTCTCTGGAAACACCATATATTTT.

This clone is a singleton in its sample. V gene TRBV11-3 combines with J gene TRBJ2-2; D gene unclear. Germline assignment: CDR1 SGHNT and CDR2 YENEEA. V was trimmed by 3 bases and J by 5 bases, leaving 13 bases between them. The CDR3 sequence is 15 residues long. The DNA for the CDR3 is TGTGCCAGCAGCTTCCAACGTTCCCTAACCGGGGAGCTGTTTTTT. This gives the protein CASSFQRSLTGELFF.

The chain uses TRBV19 and TRBJ2-1; 7 positions agree with TRBD1. The CDR3 contains 13 residues. The V gene's germline CDR1 is LNHDA and CDR2 SQIVND (reference sequence). After removal of 5 bases from V and 4 bases from J, the junction contained 2 bases not matched to a gene. CDR3 nucleotide sequence: TGTGCCAGTAGTCTGACAGGGTACAATGAGCAGTTCTTC. Protein product: CASSLTGYNEQFF.

The chain carries TRBV5-1 and TRBJ2-3, with 9 positions matching TRBD1. V gave up 0 bases and J gave up 5 bases; unmatched junction bases: 1. Germline lookup yields CDR1 SGHRS and CDR2 YFSETQ. This CDR3 is 14 amino acids long. The CDR3 loop reads CASSLGQGVDTQYF. As DNA, the CDR3 is TGCGCCAGCAGCTTGGGACAGGGGGTAGATACGCAGTATTTT.

This clone has a single count. In nucleotides, the CDR3 is TGTGCCAGCAGTACAAGCGGGAGGGCCGAGGAGACCCAGTACTTC. It is translated as CASSTSGRAEETQYF. The chain joins TRBV28 to TRBJ2-5; TRBD2 aligns across 10 bases. There are 15 residues in the CDR3. The germline gives CDR1 MDHEN, CDR2 SYDVKM. Trimming cost V 5 bases and J 5 bases; bases outside gene matches: 8.

The chain employs TRBV30 and TRBJ2-3, with D perhaps matching TRBD2 (5 bases). V gave up 2 bases and J gave up 7 bases, with 19 bases separating them. The CDR3 loop spans 15 amino acids. Per germline, CDR1 GTSNPN and CDR2 SVGIG (reference sequence). This CDR3 reads CAWSSQRLTTNTQYF. The CDR3 coding sequence is TGTGCCTGGAGTTCACAGCGGCTAACGACGAATACGCAGTATTTT. The complete variable domain, with remaining parts taken from reference TRBV30 and TRBJ2-3, reads SQTIHQWPATLVQPVGSPLSLECTVEGTSNPNLYWYRQAAGRGLQLLFYSVGIGQISSEVPQNLSASRPQDRQFILSSKKLLLSDSGFYLCAWSSQRLTTNTQYFGPGTRLTVL.

This chain joins TRBV4-3 and TRBJ1-1, with D possibly matching TRBD1 (5 bases). Germline assignment: CDR1 LGHNA and CDR2 YSLEER. V was trimmed by 0 bases and J by 4 bases, leaving 9 bases between them. The length of the CDR3 is 14 residues. The CDR3 bases are TGCGCCAGCAGCCAAGATCTCGGGGGCACTGAAGCTTTCTTT. This gives the protein CASSQDLGGTEAFF.

The chain employs TRBV5-8 and TRBJ2-6, with TRBD1 identical over 8 bases. Germline lookup yields CDR1 SGHTS and CDR2 YDEGEE. This CDR3 spans 17 amino acids. Trimming at V came to 1 base and at J to 0 bases, leaving 3 bases not matched to a gene. CDR3 nucleotides: TGTGCCAGCAGCTTGTACAGGGGGGACTCTGGGGCCAACGTCCTGACTTTC. Its translation: CASSLYRGDSGANVLTF.

The rearrangement links TRBV2 to TRBJ1-1, with D tentatively TRBD1 (5 bases). The germline gives CDR1 SNHLY, CDR2 FYNNEI. Trimming took off 4 bases at V and 1 base at J, with 10 bases between the two ends. The CDR3 sequence is 14 residues long. Written as DNA, the CDR3 is TGTGCCAGCAGTGCACAGGCGAGGAACACTGAAGCTTTCTTT. This codes for CASSAQARNTEAFF.

This clone was seen only once. The chain has TRBV7-9 and TRBJ1-2; 8 nucleotides line up with TRBD1. The V and J ends lost 5 bases and 4 bases, in that order; junction bases with no gene match: 6. The V gene's germline CDR1 is SEHNR and CDR2 FQNEAQ (reference sequence). This CDR3 is built from 14 residues. As DNA, the CDR3 is TGTGCCAGCAGCGACAAGGGACAGGCCTATGGCTACACCTTC. Its protein product is CASSDKGQAYGYTF.

The chain is built from TRBV4-1 and TRBJ1-2, with TRBD1 identical over 8 bases. J was trimmed by 8 bases and V by 0 bases; bases with no gene match: 11. This CDR3 is 16 amino acids long. CDR1 MGHRA and CDR2 YSYEKL come from the germline V gene. The CDR3 reads CASSQEERTGRKGYTF. Written as DNA, the CDR3 is TGCGCCAGCAGCCAAGAGGAACGGACAGGGCGAAAAGGCTACACCTTC.

V gene TRBV19 combines with J gene TRBJ1-1; 7 bases are shared with TRBD1. Germline CDR1 LNHDA, CDR2 SQIVND (reference sequence). Trimming removed 0 bases from V and 4 bases from J; junction bases left unmatched: 5. CDR3 length: 15 amino acids. The chain's CDR3 is CASSIDPAGGTEAFF. CDR3 in DNA: TGTGCCAGTAGTATAGATCCCGCAGGGGGCACTGAAGCTTTCTTT. Full variable domain (outside the CDR3, taken from reference TRBV19 and TRBJ1-1): DGGITQSPKYLFRKEGQNVTLSCEQNLNHDAMYWYRQDPGQGLRLIYYSQIVNDFQKGDIAEGYSVSREKKESFPLTVTSAQKNPTAFYLCASSIDPAGGTEAFFGQGTRLTVV.

V and J are TRBV7-2 and TRBJ1-2, with TRBD1 matching 11 bases. Germline CDR1 and CDR2: SGHTA and FQGNSA. CDR3 length: 16 residues. Trimming cost V 5 bases and J 6 bases; bases outside gene matches: 11. CDR3 in amino acids: CASSRTGGDALNGYTF. CDR3 sequence (DNA): TGTGCCAGCAGCAGGACAGGGGGCGATGCCCTGAATGGCTACACCTTC.

The chain joins TRBV20-1 to TRBJ2-7; 11 bases match TRBD2. With V trimmed by 6 bases and J by 7 bases, 17 bases remained unmatched. The CDR3 is made up of 16 amino acids. The germline gives CDR1 DFQATT, CDR2 SNEGSKA (reference sequence). Written as DNA, the CDR3 is TGCAGTGCAAGTCCCGGGACTAGCGGACAATGGGGGGAGCAGTACTTC. Translating it yields CSASPGTSGQWGEQYF.

The J gene is TRBJ1-6, the V gene TRBV29-1; TRBD1 agrees at 7 bases. CDR3 length: 13 residues. V lost 4 bases to trimming and J lost 7 bases; unmatched junction nucleotides: 4. Looked up from germline, CDR1 is SQVTM and CDR2 is ANQGSEA. The CDR3 region is CSVGDRENSPLHF. The CDR3 DNA reads TGCAGCGTTGGGGACAGAGAGAATTCACCCCTCCACTTT. The whole variable domain, remainder taken from reference TRBV29-1 and TRBJ1-6, is SAVISQKPSRDICQRGTSLTIQCQVDSQVTMMFWYRQQPGQSLTLIATANQGSEATYESGFVIDKFPISRPNLTFSTLTVSNMSPEDSSIYLCSVGDRENSPLHFGNGTRLTVT.

The chain carries TRBV28 and TRBJ1-1; 7 positions match TRBD1. V trimming: 7 bases; J trimming: 1 base; junction bases outside the gene matches: 15. CDR3 length: 17 residues. Looked up from germline, CDR1 is MDHEN and CDR2 is SYDVKM. The CDR3 DNA is TGTGCCAGCAAATTGGGGAACGCCGGGACAGCGAACACTGAAGCTTTCTTT. It specifies CASKLGNAGTANTEAFF. Using reference TRBV28 and TRBJ1-1 for the parts outside the CDR3, the full variable domain is DVKVTQSSRYLVKRTGEKVFLECVQDMDHENMFWYRQDPGLGLRLIYFSYDVKMKEKGDIPEGYSVSREKKERFSLILESASTNQTSMYLCASKLGNAGTANTEAFFGQGTRLTVV.

DNA of the CDR3: TGTGCCAGCAAGAGCCCACTAGCGGGGGGACCTCCGTACCAAGAGACCCAGTACTTC. Translated: CASKSPLAGGPPYQETQYF. The rearrangement joins TRBV2 to TRBJ2-5; 12 bases align to TRBD2. The ends lost 7 bases at V and 0 bases at J; junction bases unmatched: 15. This CDR3 spans 19 amino acids. CDR1 is SNHLY, CDR2 FYNNEI, per germline.

The chain recombines TRBV9 with TRBJ2-5, with 10 positions matching TRBD2. J lost 5 bases, V lost 1 base, and 8 bases had no gene match. Germline CDR1 and CDR2: SGDLS and YYNGEE. The CDR3 is made up of 16 amino acids. DNA for the CDR3: TGTGCCAGCAGCGTAAGGGATAGCGGGAGGTGGGAGACCCAGTACTTC. Translation: CASSVRDSGRWETQYF.

The genes are TRBV27 and TRBJ2-1; TRBD2 agrees at 7 bases. V lost 5 bases, J lost 4 bases, and 11 bases stayed unmatched. This CDR3 has 16 residues. Germline V gene sequence: CDR1 MNHEY, CDR2 SMNVEV (reference sequence). The chain's CDR3 is CASSQVWEGQYNEQFF. The DNA of the CDR3 is TGTGCCAGCAGTCAGGTTTGGGAGGGCCAGTACAATGAGCAGTTCTTC.

This chain links TRBV4-1 with TRBJ1-1; D call uncertain. CDR1 MGHRA and CDR2 YSYEKL come from the germline V gene. Trimming pared 1 base from V and 1 base from J, leaving 4 bases between. The CDR3 has 13 amino acids. CDR3 residues: CASSQATNTEAFF. CDR3 DNA: TGCGCCAGCAGCCAAGCTACGAACACTGAAGCTTTCTTT.

This clone was seen only once. The chain combines TRBV3-1 (or the pseudogene TRBV3-2) with TRBJ1-1; 8 bases map to TRBD1. Germline V lookup: CDR1 LGHDT, CDR2 YNNKEL (reference sequence). This CDR3 region has 18 residues. Trimming removed 2 bases from V and 2 bases from J; junction bases left unmatched: 13. For the CDR3, the DNA is TGTGCCAGCAGCCAAAGGGTGGGACACAGGGGGAAAAACACTGAAGCTTTCTTT. It encodes CASSQRVGHRGKNTEAFF.

The chain employs TRBV12-3 or TRBV12-4 and TRBJ2-7, with D maybe TRBD1 (5 bases). The ends were cut back, 3 bases at V and 5 bases at J, with 11 bases in the middle. CDR3 length: 13 residues. The CDR3 region is CASSFQARDEQYF. CDR3 sequence (DNA): TGTGCCAGCAGTTTTCAGGCCAGGGACGAGCAGTACTTC.

The chain uses TRBV7-8 and TRBJ2-5; weak D call: TRBD1 (5 bases). Trimming shortened V by 1 base and J by 4 bases, and 16 bases separated the two germline ends. The CDR3 length is 16 residues. The germline gives CDR1 SGHVS, CDR2 FQNEAQ. CDR3 loop: CASSLVFGTGRETQYF. The CDR3 DNA is TGTGCCAGCAGCTTAGTATTTGGCACAGGTCGAGAGACCCAGTACTTC.

This chain links TRBV6-2 or TRBV6-3 with TRBJ1-5, with D tentatively TRBD1 (5 bases). Germline V lookup: CDR1 MNHEY, CDR2 SVGEGT. Trimming removed 2 bases from V and 3 bases from J, with 11 bases in between. CDR3 length: 15 residues. The DNA of the CDR3 is TGTGCCAGCAGTTACCCGGGGGGGTTCAATCAGCCCCAGCATTTT. Translating gives CASSYPGGFNQPQHF.

The V and J genes are TRBV29-1 and TRBJ2-1; 7 bases line up with TRBD2. In germline, CDR1 is SQVTM, CDR2 ANQGSEA. The CDR3 is 16 amino acids. The CDR3 bases are TGCAGGGCCATGGGCGGGAGTGGGGGTTCCTACAATGAGCAGTTCTTC. Translation gives CRAMGGSGGSYNEQFF.